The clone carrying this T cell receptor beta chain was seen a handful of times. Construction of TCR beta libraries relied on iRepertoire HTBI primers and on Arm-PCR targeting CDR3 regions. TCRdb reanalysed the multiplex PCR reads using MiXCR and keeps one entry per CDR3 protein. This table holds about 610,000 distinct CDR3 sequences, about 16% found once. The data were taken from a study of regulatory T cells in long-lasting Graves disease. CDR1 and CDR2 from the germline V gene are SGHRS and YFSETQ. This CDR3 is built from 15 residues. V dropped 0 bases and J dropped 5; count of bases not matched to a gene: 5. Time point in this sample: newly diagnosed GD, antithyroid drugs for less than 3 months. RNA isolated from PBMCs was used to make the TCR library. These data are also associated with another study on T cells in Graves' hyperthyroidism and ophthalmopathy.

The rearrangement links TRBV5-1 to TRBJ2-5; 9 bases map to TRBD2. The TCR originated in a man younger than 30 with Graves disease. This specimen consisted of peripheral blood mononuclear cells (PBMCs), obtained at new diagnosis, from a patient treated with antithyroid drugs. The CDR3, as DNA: TGCGCCAGCAGCTTGGAAAGCGGGAGGTTCGAGACCCAGTACTTC. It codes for CASSLESGRFETQYF.